Listed below are T cell receptor beta chains from one sample, sequenced in a study of response to subunit inactivated influenza vaccine. MiXCR, applied by TCRdb to the RT-PCR reads, yields one record per CDR3 protein. Seen here are roughly 650,000 distinct CDR3 sequences, 15% to 18% observed once, and the top ten hold about 9.9%. The sequencing used PBMCs from blood, collected 11 to 12 days after vaccination. Source of these receptors: a man aged 50 to 60 who received an inactivated influenza vaccine. Both conserved end residues are part of each CDR3. D genes are given only for firm matches. The size of a clone is reported for some rows only, either as once, few or many, or as a class for expanded clones.

d_call	clone_size	v_call	j_call	cdr3_aa	cdr3_nt
TRBD2	NA	TRBV6-2/TRBV6-3	TRBJ2-3	CASNRLAGGFLPTDTQYF	TGTGCCAGCAATCGACTAGCGGGGGGCTTCCTTCCCACAGATACGCAGTATTTT
TRBD2	NA	TRBV14	TRBJ2-5	CASSQDRGVPQYF	TGTGCAAGCAGCCAAGATCGGGGGGTGCCCCAGTACTTC
TRBD1	few	TRBV20-1	TRBJ2-5	CSARDAAGGSETQSF	TGCAGTGCTAGAGACGCAGCAGGGGGTTCGGAGACCCAGTCCTTC
TRBD2	NA	TRBV12-3/TRBV12-4	TRBJ2-7	CASSLREGLSDEQYF	TGTGCCAGCAGTTTACGGGAGGGCCTCTCCGACGAGCAGTACTTC
NA	few	TRBV2	TRBJ2-3	CASKEQRADTQYF	TGTGCCAGCAAGGAGCAACGGGCAGATACGCAGTATTTT
TRBD1	NA	TRBV19	TRBJ1-4	CASSPARGPNEKLFF	TGTGCCAGTAGTCCCGCCAGGGGGCCTAATGAAAAACTGTTTTTT
TRBD2	NA	TRBV28	TRBJ2-5	CASSYRGGDPRAQYF	TGTGCCAGCAGTTACCGCGGGGGAGACCCCAGGGCCCAGTACTTC
NA	NA	TRBV12-3/TRBV12-4	TRBJ1-5	CASSSRQISSNQPQHF	TGTGCCAGCAGTTCCCGTCAGATATCCAGCAATCAGCCCCAGCATTTT
NA	NA	TRBV5-1	TRBJ1-1	CASSSRSTNTEAFF	TGCGCCAGCAGCAGCCGTAGCACGAACACTGAAGCTTTCTTT
NA	NA	TRBV21-1	TRBJ1-5	CASSRDRGDQPQHF	TGTGCCAGCAGCAGGGACAGGGGGGATCAGCCCCAGCATTTT
NA	NA	TRBV7-9	TRBJ2-2	CASSPAAGTTGELFF	TGTGCCAGCAGCCCCGCTGCAGGGACCACCGGGGAGCTGTTTTTT
TRBD1	NA	TRBV7-9	TRBJ2-3	CASSLGGWTGTTDTQYF	TGTGCCAGCAGCTTAGGGGGGTGGACAGGGACCACAGATACGCAGTATTTT
TRBD1	few	TRBV7-9	TRBJ2-2	CASSRRGQGVYTGELFF	TGTGCCAGCAGTCGGCGGGGACAGGGAGTATACACCGGGGAGCTGTTTTTT
TRBD2	NA	TRBV3-1	TRBJ2-3	CASSQDTDSGGDTDTQYF	TGTGCCAGCAGCCAAGATACGGATAGCGGGGGGGACACAGATACGCAGTATTTT
TRBD1	NA	TRBV27	TRBJ1-1	CASSLRTGRSTEAFF	TGTGCCAGCAGTCTCCGGACAGGGCGAAGCACTGAAGCTTTCTTT
TRBD2	NA	TRBV7-6	TRBJ2-2	CASSPGGGSGTGELFF	TGTGCCAGCAGCCCTGGGGGGGGAAGTGGAACCGGGGAGCTGTTTTTT
NA	few	TRBV29-1	TRBJ1-1	CSVEGQMNTEAFF	TGCAGCGTTGAAGGACAGATGAACACTGAAGCTTTCTTT
TRBD2	NA	TRBV20-1	TRBJ2-7	CSAPGTSGRGNLEEQYF	TGCAGTGCCCCTGGGACTAGCGGGAGGGGTAACCTTGAAGAGCAGTACTTC
NA	few	TRBV10-3	TRBJ2-7	CAISDGDHEQYF	TGTGCCATCAGTGATGGGGACCACGAGCAGTACTTC
TRBD1	few	TRBV9	TRBJ1-1	CASSPRTGGGTEAFF	TGTGCCAGCAGCCCAAGGACAGGGGGCGGCACTGAAGCTTTCTTT
NA	NA	TRBV7-2	TRBJ2-7	CASSFALGGYEQYF	TGTGCCAGCAGCTTCGCTTTGGGGGGATACGAGCAGTACTTC
NA	few	TRBV20-1	TRBJ2-1	CSARTSGAAYNEQFF	TGCAGTGCTAGAACCTCGGGGGCTGCCTACAATGAGCAGTTCTTC
NA	NA	TRBV4-1	TRBJ2-3	CASSLKPPVSPVETQYF	TGCGCCAGCAGCCTCAAGCCCCCAGTTAGTCCGGTGGAGACGCAGTATTTT
NA	few	TRBV7-7	TRBJ2-2	CASSRDAGTGELFF	TGTGCTAGCAGCCGGGATGCGGGGACCGGGGAGCTGTTTTTT
NA	few	TRBV10-2	TRBJ1-6	CASSGDFPSPLHF	TGCGCCAGCTCTGGGGACTTCCCATCACCCCTCCACTTT
NA	few	TRBV28	TRBJ1-1	CASSLYGGTTEAFF	TGTGCCAGCAGTTTATATGGCGGGACCACTGAAGCTTTCTTT
NA	NA	TRBV6-5	TRBJ1-1	CAAGNLNTEAFF	TGTGCAGCGGGGAACCTGAACACTGAAGCTTTCTTT
TRBD1	few	TRBV7-9	TRBJ2-5	CASSFWGQGDEKTQYF	TGTGCCAGCAGCTTTTGGGGACAGGGTGACGAAAAGACCCAGTACTTC
NA	few	TRBV19	TRBJ1-5	CASNPGHLNQPQHF	TGTGCCAGTAACCCGGGACATCTTAATCAGCCCCAGCATTTT
TRBD2	NA	TRBV15	TRBJ2-5	CATSRDSGSGGQETQYF	TGTGCCACCAGCAGAGATTCAGGTAGCGGGGGCCAAGAGACCCAGTACTTC
TRBD1	NA	TRBV6-2/TRBV6-3	TRBJ1-5	CASSYSGQGLNQPQHF	TGTGCCAGCAGTTACTCAGGACAGGGGCTCAATCAGCCCCAGCATTTT
NA	NA	TRBV20-1	TRBJ2-2	CSARAPSGLRGSPVGELFF	TGCAGTGCTAGAGCGCCCTCCGGGCTCAGAGGCTCACCCGTCGGGGAGCTGTTTTTT
NA	NA	TRBV7-2	TRBJ2-1	CASSLGFGGRYNEQFF	TGTGCCAGCAGCTTAGGGTTCGGAGGGAGATACAATGAGCAGTTCTTC
TRBD1	NA	TRBV2	TRBJ2-1	CASARTGGRDEQFF	TGTGCCAGCGCCAGGACAGGGGGTCGGGATGAGCAGTTCTTC
NA	NA	TRBV28	TRBJ2-1	CASRISLQFDNNEQFF	TGTGCCAGCAGGATCTCATTACAGTTCGACAACAATGAGCAGTTCTTC
TRBD1	NA	TRBV5-5	TRBJ2-5	CASSLPRDRETQYF	TGTGCCAGCAGCTTGCCCCGGGACAGGGAGACCCAGTACTTC
TRBD2	many	TRBV9	TRBJ2-1	CASSGGLAGVEQFF	TGTGCCAGCAGCGGGGGACTAGCGGGAGTTGAGCAGTTCTTC
NA	NA	TRBV4-3	TRBJ2-7	CASSQVTGHYEQYF	TGCGCCAGCAGCCAAGTCACAGGGCACTACGAGCAGTACTTC
NA	few	TRBV29-1	TRBJ2-5	CSGSTELETQYF	TGCAGCGGATCAACAGAGCTAGAGACCCAGTACTTC
TRBD2	few	TRBV11-2	TRBJ2-1	CASSLVLAGGFSYNEQFF	TGTGCCAGCAGCTTAGTTCTGGCGGGAGGTTTCTCCTACAATGAGCAGTTCTTC
NA	many	TRBV29-1	TRBJ2-7	CSVTTGAYEQYF	TGCAGCGTTACTACAGGAGCCTACGAGCAGTACTTC
TRBD1	few	TRBV4-2	TRBJ2-7	CASSQDHGTGHPYEQYF	TGTGCCAGCAGCCAAGATCATGGGACAGGGCACCCCTACGAGCAGTACTTC
TRBD2	few	TRBV3-1	TRBJ2-7	CASSQVGSRGAAYEQYF	TGTGCCAGCAGCCAAGTTGGTTCGCGGGGGGCCGCCTACGAGCAGTACTTC
NA	NA	TRBV7-2	TRBJ2-1	CASRSGHRSYNEQFF	TGTGCCAGCAGGTCGGGACACCGCTCCTACAATGAGCAGTTCTTC